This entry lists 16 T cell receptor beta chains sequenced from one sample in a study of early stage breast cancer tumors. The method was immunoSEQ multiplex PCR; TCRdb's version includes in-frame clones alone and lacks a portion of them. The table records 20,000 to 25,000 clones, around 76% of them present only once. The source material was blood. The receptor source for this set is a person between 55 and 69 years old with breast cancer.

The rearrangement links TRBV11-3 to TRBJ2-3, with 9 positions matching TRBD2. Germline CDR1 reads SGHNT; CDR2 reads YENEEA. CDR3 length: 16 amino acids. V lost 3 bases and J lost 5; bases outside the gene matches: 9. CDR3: CASSFVAGAARDTQYF. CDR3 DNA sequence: TGTGCCAGCAGCTTCGTAGCGGGAGCTGCGAGAGATACGCAGTATTTT.

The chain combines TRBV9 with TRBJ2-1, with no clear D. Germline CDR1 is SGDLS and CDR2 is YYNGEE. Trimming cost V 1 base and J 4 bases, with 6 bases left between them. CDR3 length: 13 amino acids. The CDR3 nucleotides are TGTGCCAGCAGCGTAAATCCTTACAATGAGCAGTTCTTC. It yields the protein CASSVNPYNEQFF.

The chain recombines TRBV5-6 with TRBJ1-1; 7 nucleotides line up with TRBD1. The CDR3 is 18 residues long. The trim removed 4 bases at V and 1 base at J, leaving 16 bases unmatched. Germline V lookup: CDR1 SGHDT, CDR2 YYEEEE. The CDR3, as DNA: TGTGCCAGCAGCCCCAAACAGGGGCGTAGCACATCGAACACTGAAGCTTTCTTT. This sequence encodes CASSPKQGRSTSNTEAFF.

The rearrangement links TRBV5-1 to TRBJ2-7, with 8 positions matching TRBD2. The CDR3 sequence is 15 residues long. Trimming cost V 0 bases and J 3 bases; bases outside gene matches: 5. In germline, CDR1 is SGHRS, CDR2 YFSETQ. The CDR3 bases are TGCGCCAGCAGCTTGGCGGGGGGGCTCTTCTACGAGCAGTACTTC. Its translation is CASSLAGGLFYEQYF.

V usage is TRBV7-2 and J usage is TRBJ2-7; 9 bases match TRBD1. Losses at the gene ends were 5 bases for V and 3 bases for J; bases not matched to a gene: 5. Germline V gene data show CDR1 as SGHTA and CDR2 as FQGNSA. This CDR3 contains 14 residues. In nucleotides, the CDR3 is TGTGCCAGCAGCCCCGGGACAGGGTTCTACGAGCAGTACTTC. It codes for CASSPGTGFYEQYF.

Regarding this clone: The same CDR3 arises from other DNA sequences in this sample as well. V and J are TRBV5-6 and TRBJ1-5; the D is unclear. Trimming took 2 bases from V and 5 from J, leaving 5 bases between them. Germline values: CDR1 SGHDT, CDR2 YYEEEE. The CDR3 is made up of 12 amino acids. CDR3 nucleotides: TGTGCCAGCAGCTTAGCGGATCAGCCCCAGCATTTT. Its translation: CASSLADQPQHF.

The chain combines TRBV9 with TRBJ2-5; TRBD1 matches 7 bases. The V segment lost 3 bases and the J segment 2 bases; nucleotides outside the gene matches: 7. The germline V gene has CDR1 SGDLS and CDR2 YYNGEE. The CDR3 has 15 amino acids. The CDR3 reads CASSEQGVSQETQYF. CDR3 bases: TGTGCCAGCAGCGAGCAGGGGGTTTCGCAAGAGACCCAGTACTTC.

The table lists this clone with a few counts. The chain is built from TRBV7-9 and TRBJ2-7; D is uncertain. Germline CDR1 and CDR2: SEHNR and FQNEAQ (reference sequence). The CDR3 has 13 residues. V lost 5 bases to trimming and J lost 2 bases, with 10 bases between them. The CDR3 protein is CASSLLDPYEQYF. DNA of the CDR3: TGTGCCAGCAGCCTCCTCGATCCCTACGAGCAGTACTTC.

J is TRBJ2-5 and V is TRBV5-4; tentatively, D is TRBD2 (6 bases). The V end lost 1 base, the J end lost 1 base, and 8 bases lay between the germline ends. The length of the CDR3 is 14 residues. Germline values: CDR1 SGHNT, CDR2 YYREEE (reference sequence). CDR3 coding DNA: TGTGCCAGCAGCTTGTGGAGGGTCCAAGAGACCCAGTACTTC. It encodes CASSLWRVQETQYF.

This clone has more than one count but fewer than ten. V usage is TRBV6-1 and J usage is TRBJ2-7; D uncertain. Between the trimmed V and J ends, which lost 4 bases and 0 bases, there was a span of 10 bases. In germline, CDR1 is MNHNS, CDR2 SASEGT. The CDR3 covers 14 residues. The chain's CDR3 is CASSAIGSSYEQYF. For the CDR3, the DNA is TGTGCCAGCAGTGCCATTGGCAGCTCCTACGAGCAGTACTTC.

The CDR3 loop reads CASRPGVFNEQFF. The CDR3 DNA follows: TGTGCCAGCAGGCCAGGGGTATTCAATGAGCAGTTCTTC. The gene calls are TRBV6-1 and TRBJ2-1, with D perhaps TRBD1 (6 bases). The V and J ends lost 6 bases and 6 bases respectively, with 12 bases between them. The germline V gene encodes CDR1 MNHNS and CDR2 SASEGT. This CDR3 is 13 amino acids long.

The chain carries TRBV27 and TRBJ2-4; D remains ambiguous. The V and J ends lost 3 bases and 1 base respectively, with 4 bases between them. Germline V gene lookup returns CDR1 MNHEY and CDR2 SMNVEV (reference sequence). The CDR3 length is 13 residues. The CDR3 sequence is CASSLRAKNIQYF. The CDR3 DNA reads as TGTGCCAGCAGTTTGAGGGCCAAAAACATTCAGTACTTC.

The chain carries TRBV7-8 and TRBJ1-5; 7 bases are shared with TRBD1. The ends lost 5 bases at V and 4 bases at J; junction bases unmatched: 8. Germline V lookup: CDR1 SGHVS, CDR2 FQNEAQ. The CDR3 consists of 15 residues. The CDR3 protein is CASSRERGPNQPQHF. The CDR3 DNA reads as TGTGCCAGCAGCCGGGAAAGGGGGCCGAATCAGCCCCAGCATTTT.

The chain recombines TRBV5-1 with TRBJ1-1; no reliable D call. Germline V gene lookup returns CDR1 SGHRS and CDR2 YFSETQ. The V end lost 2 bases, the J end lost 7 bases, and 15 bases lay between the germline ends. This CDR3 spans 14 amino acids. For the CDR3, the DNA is TGCGCCAGCAGCTTTGGCGTCGCGGGGTTTGAAGCTTTCTTT. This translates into CASSFGVAGFEAFF. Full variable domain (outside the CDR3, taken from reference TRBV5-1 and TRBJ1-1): KAGVTQTPRYLIKTRGQQVTLSCSPISGHRSVSWYQQTPGQGLQFLFEYFSETQRNKGNFPGRFSGRQFSNSRSEMNVSTLELGDSALYLCASSFGVAGFEAFFGQGTRLTVV.

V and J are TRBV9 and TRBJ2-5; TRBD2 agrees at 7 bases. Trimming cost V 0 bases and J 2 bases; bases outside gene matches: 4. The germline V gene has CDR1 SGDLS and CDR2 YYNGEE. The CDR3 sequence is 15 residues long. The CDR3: CASSVGASGQETQYF. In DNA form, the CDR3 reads TGTGCCAGCAGCGTAGGGGCTAGCGGTCAAGAGACCCAGTACTTC.

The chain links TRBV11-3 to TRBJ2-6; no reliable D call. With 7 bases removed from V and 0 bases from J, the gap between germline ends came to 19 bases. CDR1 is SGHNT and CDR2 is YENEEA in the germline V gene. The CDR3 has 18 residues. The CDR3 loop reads CASTLGTGRSSGANVLTF. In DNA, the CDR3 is TGTGCCAGCACCCTAGGAACCGGGCGGAGCTCTGGGGCCAACGTCCTGACTTTC. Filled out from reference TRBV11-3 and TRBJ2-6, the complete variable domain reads EAGVVQSPRYKIIEKKQPVAFWCNPISGHNTLYWYLQNLGQGPELLIRYENEEAVDDSQLPKDRFSAERLKGVDSTLKIQPAELGDSAVYLCASTLGTGRSSGANVLTFGAGSRLTVL.